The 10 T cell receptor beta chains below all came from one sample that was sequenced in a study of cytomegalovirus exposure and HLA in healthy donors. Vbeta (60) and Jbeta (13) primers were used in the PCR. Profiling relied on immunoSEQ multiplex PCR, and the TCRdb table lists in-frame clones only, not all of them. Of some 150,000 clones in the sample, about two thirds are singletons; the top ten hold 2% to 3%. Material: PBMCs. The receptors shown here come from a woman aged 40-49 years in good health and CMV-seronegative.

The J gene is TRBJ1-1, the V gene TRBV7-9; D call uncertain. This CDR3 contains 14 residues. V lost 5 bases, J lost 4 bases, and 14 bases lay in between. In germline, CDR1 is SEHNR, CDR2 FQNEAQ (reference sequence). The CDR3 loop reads CASSLSVGLTEAFF. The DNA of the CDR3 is TGTGCCAGCAGCCTCTCGGTTGGGCTCACTGAAGCTTTCTTT.

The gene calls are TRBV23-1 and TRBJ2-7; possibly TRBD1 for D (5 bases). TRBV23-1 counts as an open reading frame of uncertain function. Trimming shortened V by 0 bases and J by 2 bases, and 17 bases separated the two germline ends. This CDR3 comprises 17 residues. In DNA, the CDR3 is TGCGCCAGCAGTCAATCGTCGGAAGGACGGACAACCTACGAGCAGTACTTC. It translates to CASSQSSEGRTTYEQYF.

The CDR3 region has the DNA TGTGCCAGCAGTGAAAGGCAGGGCTCGAATTCACCCCTCCACTTT. This translates into CASSERQGSNSPLHF. The rearrangement joins TRBV2 to TRBJ1-6; D possibly corresponds to TRBD1 (5 bases). CDR1 and CDR2 from the germline V gene are SNHLY and FYNNEI. Trimming stripped 2 bases from V and 7 bases from J, with 12 bases between. CDR3 length: 15 amino acids.

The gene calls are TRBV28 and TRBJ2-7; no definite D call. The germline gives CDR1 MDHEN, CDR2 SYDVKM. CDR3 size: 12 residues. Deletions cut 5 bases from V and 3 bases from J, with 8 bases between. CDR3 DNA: TGTGCCAGCAGTCCCACTTACTACGAGCAGTACTTC. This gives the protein CASSPTYYEQYF.

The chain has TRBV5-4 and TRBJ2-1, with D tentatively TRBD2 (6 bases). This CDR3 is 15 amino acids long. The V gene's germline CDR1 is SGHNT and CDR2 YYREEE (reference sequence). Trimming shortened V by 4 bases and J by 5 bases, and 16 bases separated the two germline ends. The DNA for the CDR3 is TGTGCCAGCAGCGCGGGGAGCAAGGTCAACAATGAGCAGTTCTTC. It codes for CASSAGSKVNNEQFF.

CDR3 DNA: TGTGCCAGCAGCCAACAGGGTGCTGAAGCTTTCTTT. It is translated as CASSQQGAEAFF. This chain links TRBV7-3 with TRBJ1-1; the D gene is possibly TRBD1 (6 bases). The V end lost 5 bases, the J end lost 6 bases, and 10 bases lay between the germline ends. The CDR3 loop spans 12 amino acids. CDR1 and CDR2 (germline): SGHTA, FQGTGA.

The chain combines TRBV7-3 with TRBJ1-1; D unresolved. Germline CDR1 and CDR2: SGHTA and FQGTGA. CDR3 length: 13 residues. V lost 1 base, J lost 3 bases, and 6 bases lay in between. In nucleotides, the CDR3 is TGTGCCAGCAGCTTAAAAGGAGACACTGAAGCTTTCTTT. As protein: CASSLKGDTEAFF.

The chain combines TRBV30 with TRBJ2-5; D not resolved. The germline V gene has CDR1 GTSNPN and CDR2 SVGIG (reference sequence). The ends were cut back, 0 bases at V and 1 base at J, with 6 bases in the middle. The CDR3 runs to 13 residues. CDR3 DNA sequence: TGTGCCTGGAGTGTACACCTCCAAGAGACCCAGTACTTC. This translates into CAWSVHLQETQYF. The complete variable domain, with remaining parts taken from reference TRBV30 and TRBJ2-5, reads SQTIHQWPATLVQPVGSPLSLECTVEGTSNPNLYWYRQAAGRGLQLLFYSVGIGQISSEVPQNLSASRPQDRQFILSSKKLLLSDSGFYLCAWSVHLQETQYFGPGTRLLVL.

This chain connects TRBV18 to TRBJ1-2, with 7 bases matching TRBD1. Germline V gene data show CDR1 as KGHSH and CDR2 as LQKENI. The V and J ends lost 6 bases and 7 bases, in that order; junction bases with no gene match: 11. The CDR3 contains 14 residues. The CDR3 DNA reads TGTGCCAGCTCCCCGGAGGACAGGCGGGGTGGCTACACCTTC. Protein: CASSPEDRRGGYTF.

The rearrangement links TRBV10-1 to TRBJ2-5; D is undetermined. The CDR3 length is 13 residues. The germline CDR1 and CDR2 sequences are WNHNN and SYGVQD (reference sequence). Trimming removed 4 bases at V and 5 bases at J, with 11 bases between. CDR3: CASSGENEETQYF. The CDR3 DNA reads TGCGCCAGCAGTGGAGAGAACGAGGAGACCCAGTACTTC.